Shown below are 30 T cell receptor beta chains from a single sample sequenced in a study of T cells in localized non-small cell lung cancer. Repertoires were generated with immunoSEQ multiplex PCR, while TCRdb's copy carries only in-frame clones and drops some. The sample yields 45,000 to 55,000 clones, roughly 85% seen once. Source: peripheral blood, taken before any cancer treatment. These receptors came from a male donor at least 60 years old with stage III squamous cell lung carcinoma.

This chain connects TRBV15 to TRBJ2-6; 7 nucleotides match TRBD2. The length of the CDR3 is 15 residues. J gave up 5 bases and V 5 bases, and 6 bases lay outside the gene matches. Germline CDR1 reads LNHNV; CDR2 reads YYDKDF (reference sequence). The CDR3 protein is CATSATGGRANVLTF. For the CDR3, the DNA is TGTGCCACCAGCGCTACGGGAGGTCGGGCCAACGTCCTGACTTTC.

Comments on this clone: Additional DNA sequences in this sample encode the identical CDR3. The chain employs TRBV9 and TRBJ1-2; the D gene is possibly TRBD1 (5 bases). The germline CDR1 and CDR2 sequences are SGDLS and YYNGEE. Deletions cut 3 bases from V and 4 bases from J, with 10 bases between. The CDR3 totals 13 residues. CDR3: CASSGQGAYGYTF. CDR3 DNA: TGTGCCAGCAGCGGGCAAGGGGCCTATGGCTACACCTTC. Together with reference TRBV9 and TRBJ1-2, the CDR3 gives the full variable domain: DSGVTQTPKHLITATGQRVTLRCSPRSGDLSVYWYQQSLDQGLQFLIQYYNGEERAKGNILERFSAQQFPDLHSELNLSSLELGDSALYFCASSGQGAYGYTFGSGTRLTVV.

The V and J genes are TRBV15 and TRBJ1-2; D is perhaps TRBD1 (6 bases). Trimming shortened V by 4 bases and J by 2 bases, and 8 bases separated the two germline ends. Germline CDR1 is LNHNV and CDR2 is YYDKDF (reference sequence). The CDR3 is 13 amino acids. CDR3 sequence: CATSTDRNYGYTF. The CDR3, as DNA: TGTGCCACCAGCACGGACAGAAACTATGGCTACACCTTC.

The rearrangement joins TRBV4-2 to TRBJ2-1, with 12 bases lining up with TRBD2. J gave up 7 bases and V 1 base, and 8 bases lay outside the gene matches. The germline V gene has CDR1 LGHNA and CDR2 YNFKEQ. There are 17 residues in the CDR3. CDR3 protein: CASSQGRVTSGGNEQFF. The DNA of the CDR3 is TGTGCCAGCAGCCAAGGACGGGTGACTAGCGGGGGTAATGAGCAGTTCTTC.

The rearrangement links TRBV21-1 to TRBJ1-5. TRBV21-1 is tagged as a pseudogene. The CDR3 loop spans 16 amino acids. CDR3 sequence reads: CASSKEGRLSNQPQHF. The CDR3 coding sequence is TGTGCCAGCAGCAAAGAGGGCAGACTTAGCAATCAGCCCCAGCATTTT.

This sequence joins TRBV5-1 and TRBJ2-7; perhaps D is TRBD1 or TRBD2 (6 bases each). From germline, CDR1 is SGHRS and CDR2 YFSETQ. There are 16 residues in the CDR3. V lost 6 bases and J lost 3, with 22 bases in between. CDR3 DNA sequence: TGCGCCAGCAATTTGGGGGGATCCAGGGGAGACTACGAGCAGTACTTC. This encodes CASNLGGSRGDYEQYF.

This rearrangement joins TRBV2 to TRBJ2-7; tentative D call: TRBD2 (5 bases). Germline V gene sequence: CDR1 SNHLY, CDR2 FYNNEI. The CDR3 is 15 amino acids. V lost 2 bases and J 6 bases, leaving 17 bases between the germline ends. The CDR3 DNA is TGTGCCAGCAGTGAACTCCTAGCTCCTTCGGCCGAGCAGTACTTC. Translated: CASSELLAPSAEQYF. The entire variable domain, with the rest obtained from reference TRBV2 and TRBJ2-7, is as follows: EPEVTQTPSHQVTQMGQEVILRCVPISNHLYFYWYRQILGQKVEFLVSFYNNEISEKSEIFDDQFSVERPDGSNFTLKIRSTKLEDSAMYFCASSELLAPSAEQYFGPGTRLTVT.

The rearrangement joins TRBV4-1 to TRBJ2-3; D unclear. The CDR3 length is 17 residues. Trimming pared 0 bases from V and 2 bases from J, leaving 15 bases between. Germline values: CDR1 MGHRA, CDR2 YSYEKL. In nucleotides, the CDR3 is TGCGCCAGCAGCCAAGATTTGGGGTTTACGGACACAGATACGCAGTATTTT. It encodes CASSQDLGFTDTDTQYF.

DNA for the CDR3: TGTGCCAGCTCACCGGGTCGTACCTACGAGCAGTACTTC. Protein: CASSPGRTYEQYF. The chain uses TRBV18 and TRBJ2-7, with unresolved D. Per the germline V gene, CDR1 is KGHSH and CDR2 is LQKENI. V was cut by 3 bases and J by 2 bases, with 8 bases left in between. CDR3 length: 13 residues.

The rearrangement uses TRBV7-9 and TRBJ2-7, with 7 bases aligning to TRBD1. Per the germline V gene, CDR1 is SEHNR and CDR2 is FQNEAQ (reference sequence). This CDR3 region has 14 residues. Germline trimming cut 1 base from V and 6 bases from J; bases unmatched to any gene: 6. This CDR3 is CASSLVGQTVEQYF. Written as DNA, the CDR3 is TGTGCCAGCAGCTTAGTGGGACAGACGGTCGAGCAGTACTTC. Full variable domain (outside the CDR3, taken from reference TRBV7-9 and TRBJ2-7): DTGVSQNPRHKITKRGQNVTFRCDPISEHNRLYWYRQTLGQGPEFLTYFQNEAQLEKSRLLSDRFSAERPKGSFSTLEIQRTEQGDSAMYLCASSLVGQTVEQYFGPGTRLTVT.

The gene calls are TRBV19 and TRBJ2-4, with 7 bases that match TRBD1. With V trimmed by 2 bases and J by 13 bases, 14 bases remained unmatched. Looked up from germline, CDR1 is LNHDA and CDR2 is SQIVND (reference sequence). The CDR3 consists of 15 residues. The DNA of the CDR3 is TGTGCCAGTAGTATACCGACCTTGACAGGGAGAGGACAGTACTTC. This gives the protein CASSIPTLTGRGQYF.

This clone was seen just once. J is TRBJ2-2 and V is TRBV7-3, with D possibly matching TRBD2 (6 bases). This CDR3 is built from 14 residues. Trimming took 7 bases from V and 4 from J, leaving 13 bases between them. The germline CDR1 and CDR2 sequences are SGHTA and FQGTGA. The CDR3 is CASTSGGITGELFF. In nucleotides, the CDR3 is TGTGCCAGCACCTCAGGAGGGATCACCGGGGAGCTGTTTTTT.

The chain couples TRBV19 to TRBJ1-5; D is perhaps TRBD1 (6 bases). CDR1 and CDR2 (germline): LNHDA, SQIVND (reference sequence). Deletions cut 5 bases from V and 8 bases from J, with 25 bases between. This CDR3 contains 17 residues. The CDR3 nucleotides read TGTGCCAGTAGTCGGAAAGGGGGGAATGGTGATCTGAAGCCCCAGCATTTT. Its translation: CASSRKGGNGDLKPQHF.

The chain has TRBV6-5 and TRBJ2-5, with 9 bases matching TRBD2. With 6 bases clipped from V and 1 base from J, the junction kept 6 bases outside the gene matches. In germline, CDR1 is MNHEY, CDR2 SVGAGI. CDR3 size: 15 residues. The chain's CDR3 is CASRKFSGSQETQYF. The CDR3 nucleotides read TGTGCCAGCAGGAAGTTTAGCGGGAGCCAAGAGACCCAGTACTTC.

The chain recombines TRBV5-1 with TRBJ1-6, with TRBD1 matching over 7 bases. V was pared by 4 bases and J by 10 bases, with 8 bases of the junction left unmatched. The CDR3 contains 14 residues. Germline V CDR1 and CDR2: SGHRS, YFSETQ. The CDR3 reads CASSGDRDSSPLHF. The CDR3 nucleotides are TGCGCCAGCAGCGGCGACAGGGATAGCTCACCCCTCCACTTT.

The chain joins TRBV2 to TRBJ2-7; 10 bases align to TRBD1. After removal of 5 bases from V and 3 bases from J, the junction contained 1 base not matched to a gene. The CDR3 spans 13 residues. Germline loops: CDR1 SNHLY, CDR2 FYNNEI. The CDR3 loop is CASSRTGGYEQYF. As DNA, the CDR3 is TGTGCCAGCAGTCGGACAGGGGGCTACGAGCAGTACTTC.

The J gene is TRBJ2-3, the V gene TRBV7-3; D is unclear. The CDR3 extends over 13 amino acids. The germline V and J ends were trimmed by 5 bases and 4 bases, with 10 bases remaining between them. Per germline, CDR1 SGHTA and CDR2 FQGTGA. The CDR3: CASSPSSADTQYF. The CDR3 DNA reads as TGTGCCAGCAGCCCCTCGTCGGCAGATACGCAGTATTTT.

This clone was seen only once. The CDR3 is CASSLIGGSGANVLTF. Here the CDR3 DNA reads TGTGCCAGCAGCTTAATTGGCGGCTCTGGGGCCAACGTCCTGACTTTC. The genes are TRBV7-3 and TRBJ2-6, with D unclear. Per the germline V gene, CDR1 is SGHTA and CDR2 is FQGTGA. Trimming stripped 1 base from V and 0 bases from J, with 7 bases between. This CDR3 is 16 amino acids long. The whole variable domain, remainder taken from reference TRBV7-3 and TRBJ2-6, is GAGVSQTPSNKVTEKGKYVELRCDPISGHTALYWYRQSLGQGPEFLIYFQGTGAADDSGLPNDRFFAVRPEGSVSTLKIQRTERGDSAVYLCASSLIGGSGANVLTFGAGSRLTVL.

The chain carries TRBV5-1 and TRBJ1-1, with D hard to call. Germline V gives CDR1 SGHRS, CDR2 YFSETQ. This CDR3 has 12 amino acids. V was pared by 3 bases and J by 1 base, with 4 bases between. CDR3 protein: CASSSTNTEAFF. The DNA for the CDR3 is TGCGCCAGCAGCTCCACGAACACTGAAGCTTTCTTT.

This rearrangement joins TRBV27 to TRBJ1-6; TRBD1 aligns across 8 bases. Germline CDR1 reads MNHEY; CDR2 reads SMNVEV (reference sequence). V was clipped by 6 bases and J by 9 bases; unmatched bases: 7. The CDR3 sequence is 14 residues long. The CDR3 bases are TGTGCCAGCAGAGGACAGGGTTCACGTTCACCCCTCCACTTT. This codes for CASRGQGSRSPLHF.

In DNA, the CDR3 is TGTGCCAGCAGCGTAGGAGGGGTGGAGCTGTTTTTT. The encoded protein is CASSVGGVELFF. The V call is TRBV9, the J call TRBJ2-2, with D perhaps matching TRBD1 or TRBD2 (5 bases each). V dropped 0 bases and J dropped 10 bases, with 7 bases sitting between them. This CDR3 has 12 residues. Germline V gives CDR1 SGDLS, CDR2 YYNGEE. The entire variable domain, with the rest obtained from reference TRBV9 and TRBJ2-2, is as follows: DSGVTQTPKHLITATGQRVTLRCSPRSGDLSVYWYQQSLDQGLQFLIQYYNGEERAKGNILERFSAQQFPDLHSELNLSSLELGDSALYFCASSVGGVELFFGEGSRLTVL.

This clone has only one observation. J is TRBJ2-7 and V is TRBV7-2; 9 nucleotides agree with TRBD2. There are 15 residues in the CDR3. Trimming at V came to 3 bases and at J to 13 bases, leaving 16 bases not matched to a gene. Germline CDR1 SGHTA, CDR2 FQGNSA. The CDR3 protein is CASSFNPRGSGGPYF. The CDR3 bases are TGTGCCAGCAGCTTCAATCCCCGGGGTAGCGGGGGCCCTTACTTC.

CDR3: CAISEQGREQYF. The CDR3 DNA follows: TGTGCCATCAGTGAGCAAGGGCGCGAGCAGTACTTC. The chain couples TRBV10-3 to TRBJ2-7, with D unclear. Trimming pared 2 bases from V and 6 bases from J, leaving 8 bases between. Germline loops: CDR1 ENHRY, CDR2 SYGVKD. The CDR3 is made up of 12 amino acids.

The chain recombines TRBV9 with TRBJ1-4, with D possibly TRBD1 on 5 matching bases. The germline V and J ends were trimmed by 0 bases and 12 bases, with 18 bases remaining between them. Per germline, CDR1 SGDLS and CDR2 YYNGEE. This CDR3 contains 15 residues. In DNA, the CDR3 is TGTGCCAGCAGCGTAGATATAGGCCCTCAAGGGGAACTGTTTTTT. As protein: CASSVDIGPQGELFF.

This chain joins TRBV5-1 and TRBJ1-1; 7 positions match TRBD1. Germline-derived CDR1 and CDR2 are SGHRS and YFSETQ. V was clipped by 1 base and J by 4 bases; unmatched bases: 13. CDR3 length: 17 residues. The CDR3 DNA follows: TGCGCCAGCAGCTTGCTACCAACAGGGGTTGGGGGCACTGAAGCTTTCTTT. Its protein is CASSLLPTGVGGTEAFF.

This chain links TRBV4-3 with TRBJ1-1, with TRBD1 identical over 7 bases. In germline, CDR1 is LGHNA, CDR2 YSLEER. This CDR3 has 16 amino acids. J lost 5 bases, V lost 1 base, and 10 bases had no gene match. The CDR3 DNA reads as TGCGCCAGCAGCCAAGTTCCTGAGGGGGCGCGGACTGAAGCTTTCTTT. This sequence encodes CASSQVPEGARTEAFF.

The chain joins TRBV29-1 to TRBJ2-5; the D gene is possibly TRBD2 (6 bases). Germline V gene data show CDR1 as SQVTM and CDR2 as ANQGSEA. The CDR3 consists of 19 residues. V shed 6 bases and J shed 0 bases, with 29 bases lying between them. The CDR3 reads CSVAGGRTARDRYQETQYF. In nucleotides, the CDR3 is TGCAGCGTAGCTGGAGGCAGAACGGCGCGGGATCGCTACCAAGAGACCCAGTACTTC.

The rearrangement joins TRBV12-2 to TRBJ1-2. TRBV12-2 is designated a pseudogene. The CDR3 loop spans 11 amino acids. The CDR3 region is CASRIPGGYTF. CDR3 DNA sequence: TGTGCAAGTCGAATCCCGGGGGGCTACACCTTC.

This rearrangement joins TRBV4-1 to TRBJ2-7; 7 nucleotides agree with TRBD2. Germline V CDR1 and CDR2: MGHRA, YSYEKL. V gave up 1 base and J gave up 3 bases; unmatched junction bases: 9. CDR3 size: 16 residues. The CDR3 loop is CASSQVWGRAFYEQYF. The DNA for the CDR3 is TGCGCCAGCAGCCAAGTTTGGGGGAGGGCCTTCTACGAGCAGTACTTC.

The genes are TRBV5-1 and TRBJ1-2; 7 nucleotides line up with TRBD1. Per the germline V gene, CDR1 is SGHRS and CDR2 is YFSETQ. This CDR3 has 14 amino acids. Trimming at V came to 4 bases and at J to 3 bases, leaving 6 bases not matched to a gene. In nucleotides, the CDR3 is TGCGCCAGCAGCGTTAAGGGGGCGGACTATGGCTACACCTTC. Encoded protein: CASSVKGADYGYTF.